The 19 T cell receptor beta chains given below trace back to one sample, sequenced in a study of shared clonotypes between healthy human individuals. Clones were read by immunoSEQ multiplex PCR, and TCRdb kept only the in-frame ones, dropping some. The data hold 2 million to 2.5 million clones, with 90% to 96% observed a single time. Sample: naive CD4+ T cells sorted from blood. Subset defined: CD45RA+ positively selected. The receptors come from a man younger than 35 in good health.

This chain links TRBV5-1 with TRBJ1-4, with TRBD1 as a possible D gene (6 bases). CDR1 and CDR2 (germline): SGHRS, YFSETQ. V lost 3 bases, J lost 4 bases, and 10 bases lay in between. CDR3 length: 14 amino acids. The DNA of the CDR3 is TGCGCCAGCAGCTCGGACAGCCTTAATGAAAAACTGTTTTTT. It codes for CASSSDSLNEKLFF. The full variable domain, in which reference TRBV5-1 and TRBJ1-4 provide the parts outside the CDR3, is KAGVTQTPRYLIKTRGQQVTLSCSPISGHRSVSWYQQTPGQGLQFLFEYFSETQRNKGNFPGRFSGRQFSNSRSEMNVSTLELGDSALYLCASSSDSLNEKLFFGSGTQLSVL.

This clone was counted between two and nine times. The CDR3 DNA sequence: TGTGCCAGCAGGGGGGACAGCTCCTACAATGAGCAGTTCTTC. Its translation: CASRGDSSYNEQFF. V usage is TRBV2 and J usage is TRBJ2-1; 7 nucleotides align to TRBD1. The V gene's germline CDR1 is SNHLY and CDR2 FYNNEI. The junction had 2 bases not matched to a gene; V was cut back by 6 bases and J by 0 bases. The CDR3 has 14 residues.

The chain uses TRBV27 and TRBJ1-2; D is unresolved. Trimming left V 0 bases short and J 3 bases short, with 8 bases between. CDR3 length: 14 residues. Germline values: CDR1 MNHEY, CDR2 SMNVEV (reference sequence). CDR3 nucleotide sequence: TGTGCCAGCAGTTTATCGTTCACGCACTATGGCTACACCTTC. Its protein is CASSLSFTHYGYTF.

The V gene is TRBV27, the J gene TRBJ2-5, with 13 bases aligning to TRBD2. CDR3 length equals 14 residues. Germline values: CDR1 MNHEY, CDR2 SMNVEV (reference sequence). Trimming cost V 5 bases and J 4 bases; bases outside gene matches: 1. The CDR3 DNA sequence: TGTGCCAGCAGTCGACTAGCGGGAGGAGAGACCCAGTACTTC. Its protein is CASSRLAGGETQYF.

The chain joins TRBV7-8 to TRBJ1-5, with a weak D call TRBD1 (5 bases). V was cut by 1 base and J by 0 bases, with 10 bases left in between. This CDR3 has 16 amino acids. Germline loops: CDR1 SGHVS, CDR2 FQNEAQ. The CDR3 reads CASSLGGIPSNQPQHF. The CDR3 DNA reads TGTGCCAGCAGCTTAGGGGGGATTCCTAGCAATCAGCCCCAGCATTTT.

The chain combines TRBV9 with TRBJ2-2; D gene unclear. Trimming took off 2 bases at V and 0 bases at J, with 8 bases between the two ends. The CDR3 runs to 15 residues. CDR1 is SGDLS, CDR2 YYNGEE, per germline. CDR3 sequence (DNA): TGTGCCAGCAGCGTGGGGTGGACGAACACCGGGGAGCTGTTTTTT. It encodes CASSVGWTNTGELFF.

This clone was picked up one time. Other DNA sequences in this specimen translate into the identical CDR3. The CDR3 spells CASSLSVYNEQFF. CDR3 DNA sequence: TGTGCCAGCAGTTTATCCGTTTACAATGAGCAGTTCTTC. The rearrangement uses TRBV27 and TRBJ2-1; D is unresolved. Deletions cut 0 bases from V and 4 bases from J, with 4 bases between. CDR1 is MNHEY and CDR2 is SMNVEV in the germline V gene (reference sequence). This CDR3 has 13 residues.

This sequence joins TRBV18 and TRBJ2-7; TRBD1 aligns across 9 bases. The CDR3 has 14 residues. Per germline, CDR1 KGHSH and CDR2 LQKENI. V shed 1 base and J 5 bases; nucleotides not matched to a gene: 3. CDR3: CASSPRGQGHEQYF. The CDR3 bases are TGTGCCAGCTCACCACGGGGACAGGGACACGAGCAGTACTTC.

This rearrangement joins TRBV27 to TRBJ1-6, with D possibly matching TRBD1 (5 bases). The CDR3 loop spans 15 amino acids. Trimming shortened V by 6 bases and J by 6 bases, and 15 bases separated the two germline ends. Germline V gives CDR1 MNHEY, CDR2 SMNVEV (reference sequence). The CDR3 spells CASRRVFGGNSPLHF. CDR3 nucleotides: TGTGCCAGCAGAAGGGTTTTCGGGGGTAATTCACCCCTCCACTTT.

In DNA form, the CDR3 reads TGTGCCAGCAGTGCGGTCGGATTATCCCAAGAGACCCAGTACTTC. This encodes CASSAVGLSQETQYF. This chain links TRBV25-1 with TRBJ2-5; D remains ambiguous. Germline CDR1 MGHDK, CDR2 SYGVNS. V was cut by 4 bases and J by 1 base, with 13 bases left in between. The CDR3 is 15 residues long.

The CDR3 nucleotides are TGTGCCAGCACCCGGACAGCCCAAGAGACCCAGTACTTC. The encoded protein is CASTRTAQETQYF. V gene TRBV6-5 combines with J gene TRBJ2-5, with a weak D call TRBD1 (6 bases). This CDR3 is 13 amino acids long. Germline V gene data show CDR1 as MNHEY and CDR2 as SVGAGI. V lost 7 bases and J lost 1, with 10 bases in between.

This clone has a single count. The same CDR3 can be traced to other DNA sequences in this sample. CDR3 region: CASSIGTGELFF. DNA of the CDR3: TGTGCCAGTAGTATTGGCACCGGGGAGCTGTTTTTT. V and J are TRBV19 and TRBJ2-2; D is unresolved. CDR3 size: 12 residues. V lost 3 bases and J 4 bases, leaving 3 bases between the germline ends. Germline V gene lookup returns CDR1 LNHDA and CDR2 SQIVND (reference sequence).

The CDR3 spells CAWSRGAGGTLNQPQHF. CDR3 bases: TGTGCCTGGAGCCGTGGTGCAGGGGGAACTCTTAATCAGCCCCAGCATTTT. This chain connects TRBV30 to TRBJ1-5, with 7 nucleotides matching TRBD1. The length of the CDR3 is 17 residues. V was clipped by 3 bases and J by 4 bases; unmatched bases: 15. CDR1 GTSNPN and CDR2 SVGIG come from the germline V gene (reference sequence).

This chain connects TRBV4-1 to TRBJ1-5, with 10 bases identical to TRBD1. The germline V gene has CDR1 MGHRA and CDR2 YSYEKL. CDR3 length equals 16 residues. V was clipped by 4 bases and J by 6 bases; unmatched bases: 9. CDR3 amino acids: CASSLYHGQGGQPQHF. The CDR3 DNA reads TGCGCCAGCAGCCTCTACCACGGACAGGGGGGTCAGCCCCAGCATTTT.

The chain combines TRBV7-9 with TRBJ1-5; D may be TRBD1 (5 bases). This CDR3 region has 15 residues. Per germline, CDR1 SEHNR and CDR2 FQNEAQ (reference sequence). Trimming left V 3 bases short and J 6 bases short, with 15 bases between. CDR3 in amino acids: CASSLVWQGCQPQHF. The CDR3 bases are TGTGCCAGCAGCTTGGTTTGGCAGGGATGTCAGCCCCAGCATTTT.

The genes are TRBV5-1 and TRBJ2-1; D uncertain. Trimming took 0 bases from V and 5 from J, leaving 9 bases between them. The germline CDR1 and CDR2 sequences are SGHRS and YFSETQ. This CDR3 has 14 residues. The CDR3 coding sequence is TGCGCCAGCAGCTTGGAATATGGGGACAATGAGCAGTTCTTC. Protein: CASSLEYGDNEQFF.

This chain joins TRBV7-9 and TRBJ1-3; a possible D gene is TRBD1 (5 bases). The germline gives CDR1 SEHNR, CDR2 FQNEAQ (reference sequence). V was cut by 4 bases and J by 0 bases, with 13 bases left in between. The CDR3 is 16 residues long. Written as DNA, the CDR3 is TGTGCCAGCAGCTCAAACCAGGGATACTCTGGAAACACCATATATTTT. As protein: CASSSNQGYSGNTIYF.

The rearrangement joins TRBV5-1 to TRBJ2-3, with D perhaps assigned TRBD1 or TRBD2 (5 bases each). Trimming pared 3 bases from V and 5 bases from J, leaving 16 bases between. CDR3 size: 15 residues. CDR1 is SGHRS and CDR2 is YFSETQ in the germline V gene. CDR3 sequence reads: CASSSQGTGGDTQYF. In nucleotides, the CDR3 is TGCGCCAGCAGCTCCCAAGGGACCGGTGGAGATACGCAGTATTTT. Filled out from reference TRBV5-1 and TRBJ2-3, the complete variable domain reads KAGVTQTPRYLIKTRGQQVTLSCSPISGHRSVSWYQQTPGQGLQFLFEYFSETQRNKGNFPGRFSGRQFSNSRSEMNVSTLELGDSALYLCASSSQGTGGDTQYFGPGTRLTVL.

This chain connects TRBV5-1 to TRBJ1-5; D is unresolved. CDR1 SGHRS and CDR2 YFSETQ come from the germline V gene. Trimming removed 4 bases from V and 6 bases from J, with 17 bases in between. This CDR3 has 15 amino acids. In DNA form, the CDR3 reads TGCGCCAGCAGCCCAATAGGCGGCGAAAGTCAGCCCCAGCATTTT. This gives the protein CASSPIGGESQPQHF.